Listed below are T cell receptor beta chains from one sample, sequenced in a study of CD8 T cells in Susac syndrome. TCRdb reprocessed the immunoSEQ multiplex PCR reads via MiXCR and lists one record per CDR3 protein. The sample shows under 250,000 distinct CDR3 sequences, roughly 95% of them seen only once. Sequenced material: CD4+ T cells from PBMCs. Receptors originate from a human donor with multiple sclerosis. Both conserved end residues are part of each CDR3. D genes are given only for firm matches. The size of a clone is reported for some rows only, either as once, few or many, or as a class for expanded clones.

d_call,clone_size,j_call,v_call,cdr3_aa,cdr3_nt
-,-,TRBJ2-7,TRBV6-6,CASSLRADYEQYF,TGTGCCAGCAGTCTACGGGCAGACTACGAGCAGTACTTC
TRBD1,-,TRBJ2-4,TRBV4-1,CASSQGVIGQGTKNIQYF,TGCGCCAGCAGCCAGGGGGTAATTGGACAGGGGACCAAAAACATTCAGTACTTC
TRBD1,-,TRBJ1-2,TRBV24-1,CATSDPGQANYGYTF,TGTGCCACCAGTGACCCGGGACAGGCTAACTATGGCTACACCTTC
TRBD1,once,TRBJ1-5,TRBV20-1,CSAGDRDRGVSTQHF,TGCAGTGCTGGAGACCGGGACAGGGGGGTTTCGACCCAGCATTTT
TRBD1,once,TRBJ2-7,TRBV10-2,CASRENRDRASYEQYF,TGCGCCAGCAGAGAAAACCGGGACAGGGCCTCCTACGAGCAGTACTTC
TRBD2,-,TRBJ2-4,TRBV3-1,CASSHGLAGFNIQYF,TGTGCCAGCAGCCACGGACTAGCGGGATTCAACATTCAGTACTTC
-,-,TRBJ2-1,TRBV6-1,CASSESIGVTFF,TGTGCCAGCAGTGAAAGTATAGGGGTTACGTTCTTC
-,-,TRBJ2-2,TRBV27,CASSLSLTGELFF,TGTGCCAGCAGTTTGAGCCTCACCGGGGAGCTGTTTTTT
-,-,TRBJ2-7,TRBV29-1,CSVGVRQGSAEQYF,TGCAGCGTTGGGGTTCGGCAGGGGTCTGCCGAGCAGTACTTC
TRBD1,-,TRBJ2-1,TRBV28,CASSSSRSGGIYNEQFF,TGTGCCAGCAGTTCTTCAAGGTCAGGGGGCATCTACAATGAGCAGTTCTTC
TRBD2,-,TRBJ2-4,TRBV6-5,CASRSGGGAKNIQYF,TGTGCCAGCAGAAGCGGGGGCGGGGCCAAAAACATTCAGTACTTC
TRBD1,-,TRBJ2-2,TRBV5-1,CASSKGLGQGANTGELFF,TGCGCCAGCAGCAAGGGATTGGGGCAGGGGGCGAACACCGGGGAGCTGTTTTTT
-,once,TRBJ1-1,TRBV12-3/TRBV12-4,CASSLAITTEAFF,TGTGCCAGCAGTTTAGCGATAACCACTGAAGCTTTCTTT
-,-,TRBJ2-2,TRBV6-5,CASSTQVAGELFF,TGTGCCAGCAGTACTCAGGTCGCCGGGGAGCTGTTTTTT
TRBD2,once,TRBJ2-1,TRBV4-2,CASSQRGAGEFYRQFF,TGTGCCAGCAGCCAGAGGGGAGCGGGAGAGTTCTACCGGCAGTTCTTC
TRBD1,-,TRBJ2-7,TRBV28,CASSFQGEQGQYF,TGTGCCAGCAGTTTCCAGGGGGAGCAAGGGCAGTACTTC